The entry below gives a single T cell receptor beta chain sequence along with its context. Its antigen is not identified. UMIs were added to TCR cDNA along with a universal primer site when it was made by 5'RACE template switching. Each CDR3 protein gets one entry after TCRdb re-called the 5' RACE reads with MiXCR. The sample shows 100,000 to 150,000 distinct CDR3 sequences, about 8.4% of them seen only once. The sample comes from a study of T cells after yellow fever vaccination. Overall study results and limits: Clonotypes found in both CD4 and CD8 compartments made up a small share.

This CDR3 comprises 13 residues. Trimming took 0 bases from V and 5 from J, leaving 8 bases between them. Germline V gives CDR1 SGDLS, CDR2 YYNGEE. The rearrangement joins TRBV9 to TRBJ1-1; D remains ambiguous. This clonotype was sampled from a man younger than 30 who received the YFV17D yellow fever vaccine. The material was CD8+ T cells sorted from PBMCs, obtained on the day of the yellow fever booster vaccination. DNA of the CDR3: TGTGCCAGCAGCGTAGACGGGGTGACTGAAGCTTTCTTT. As protein: CASSVDGVTEAFF.